These 19 T cell receptor beta chains share one sample of origin, sequenced in a study of shared T cell receptors in the human thymus (dated by TCRdb to about 2021). The library was produced with the immunoSEQ multiplex PCR assay. What TCRdb holds here is the immuneACCESS table cut down to in-frame rearrangements. Part of the clones is not present; checked against another copy, under half of the missing clones reflect an unresolved V gene, and the others are unexplained. For this sample the table gives about 660,000 clones, of which more than 75% were detected only once. Jointly, the top ten make up over 0.008% of the sample. The same data also contributed to another study, on human thymus T cells.

Sequencing input: thymocytes. All receptors derive from a boy in the first two years of life with a congenital heart defect. Donor details come from another sample of the same person, matched by shared clones.

The chain uses TRBV28 and TRBJ2-3; no firm D call. Germline values: CDR1 MDHEN, CDR2 SYDVKM. Deletions cut 7 bases from V and 2 bases from J, with 13 bases between. The CDR3 is made up of 14 amino acids. CDR3 in amino acids: CASTDTRLTDTQYF. CDR3 nucleotide sequence: TGTGCCAGCACCGATACACGCCTCACAGATACGCAGTATTTT.

The V and J genes are TRBV19 and TRBJ2-7; tentatively, D is TRBD1 (7 bases). The CDR3 consists of 18 residues. Trimming left V 4 bases short and J 3 bases short, with 25 bases between. In germline, CDR1 is LNHDA, CDR2 SQIVND (reference sequence). The CDR3 here is CASSTQPSRRRGLYEQYF. CDR3 bases: TGTGCCAGTAGTACCCAACCGTCCCGGCGGAGGGGGCTCTACGAGCAGTACTTC.

This rearrangement joins TRBV5-6 to TRBJ2-5; 12 bases line up with TRBD2. V shed 4 bases and J 2 bases; nucleotides not matched to a gene: 6. CDR3 length: 16 residues. In germline, CDR1 is SGHDT, CDR2 YYEEEE. CDR3 nucleotides: TGTGCCAGCAGCCCTGGACTAGCGGGAAAACAAGAGACCCAGTACTTC. This codes for CASSPGLAGKQETQYF.

In this sample, this clone turned up once. The chain employs TRBV4-2 and TRBJ2-2; D may be TRBD2 (6 bases). The CDR3 covers 18 residues. From germline, CDR1 is LGHNA and CDR2 YNFKEQ. Trimming took off 0 bases at V and 0 bases at J, with 14 bases between the two ends. The CDR3 DNA sequence: TGTGCCAGCAGCCAAGAGTTGGAGGGGCGACCGAACACCGGGGAGCTGTTTTTT. This codes for CASSQELEGRPNTGELFF.

The DNA of the CDR3 is TGTGCCAGCAGCCCTCCCCGTAGCGGGAGTCGAAGGGCGTACGAGCAGTACTTC. Amino acids: CASSPPRSGSRRAYEQYF. This chain links TRBV11-2 with TRBJ2-7, with 9 bases that match TRBD2. Trimming removed 5 bases from V and 4 bases from J; junction bases left unmatched: 18. The CDR3 has 18 residues. Germline V lookup: CDR1 SGHAT, CDR2 FQNNGV.

This clone is a singleton in its sample. The rearrangement joins TRBV4-1 to TRBJ1-1, with D tentatively TRBD1 (5 bases). CDR3 length: 15 residues. The ends were cut back, 3 bases at V and 3 bases at J, with 14 bases in the middle. Germline V CDR1 and CDR2: MGHRA, YSYEKL. The CDR3 sequence is CASSQGERGDTEAFF. Here the CDR3 DNA reads TGCGCCAGCAGCCAGGGTGAGCGGGGGGACACTGAAGCTTTCTTT.

This sequence joins TRBV6-4 and TRBJ2-1; 12 positions match TRBD2. V lost 2 bases to trimming and J lost 6 bases; unmatched junction nucleotides: 2. Looked up from germline, CDR1 is MRHNA and CDR2 is SNTAGT. This CDR3 spans 15 amino acids. The CDR3 nucleotides are TGTGCCAGCAGTGACGGACTAGCGGGGCGCAATGAGCAGTTCTTC. This codes for CASSDGLAGRNEQFF.

The chain is built from TRBV30 and TRBJ2-4, with unresolved D. Per germline, CDR1 GTSNPN and CDR2 SVGIG (reference sequence). This CDR3 has 13 amino acids. With 0 bases removed from V and 0 bases from J, the gap between germline ends came to 3 bases. The CDR3 DNA is TGTGCCTGGAGTGTACTAGCCAAAAACATTCAGTACTTC. This translates into CAWSVLAKNIQYF.

The V gene is TRBV11-2, the J gene TRBJ2-7, with a possible D match to TRBD2 (6 bases). Germline-derived CDR1 and CDR2 are SGHAT and FQNNGV. The CDR3 covers 17 residues. V lost 6 bases, J lost 2 bases, and 23 bases lay in between. In DNA, the CDR3 is TGTGCCAGCAGTCACCTACCCGGGGGAGGAAGGACCTACGAGCAGTACTTC. Protein product: CASSHLPGGGRTYEQYF.

The V gene is TRBV15, the J gene TRBJ2-5; 11 bases are a match to TRBD2. This CDR3 is 15 amino acids long. V lost 3 bases to trimming and J lost 7 bases; unmatched junction nucleotides: 7. Germline CDR1 reads LNHNV; CDR2 reads YYDKDF (reference sequence). CDR3 in DNA: TGTGCCACCAGCAGCCCCGGGACTAGCGGCGTGACCCAGTACTTC. Translation: CATSSPGTSGVTQYF.

This rearrangement joins TRBV5-1 to TRBJ2-7, with 8 bases fitting TRBD2. V shed 1 base and J 2 bases; nucleotides not matched to a gene: 2. The CDR3 contains 14 residues. Looked up from germline, CDR1 is SGHRS and CDR2 is YFSETQ. The CDR3 protein is CASSLTSGPYEQYF. CDR3 nucleotides: TGCGCCAGCAGCTTGACTAGCGGCCCCTACGAGCAGTACTTC.

The rearrangement links TRBV5-4 to TRBJ1-2; D call uncertain. V was pared by 5 bases and J by 2 bases, with 10 bases between. The CDR3 covers 13 residues. CDR1 SGHNT and CDR2 YYREEE come from the germline V gene (reference sequence). CDR3: CASRPEANYGYTF. DNA for the CDR3: TGTGCCAGCAGGCCCGAGGCCAACTATGGCTACACCTTC.

This chain uses TRBV10-3 with TRBJ1-1; weak D call: TRBD1 (6 bases). This CDR3 spans 16 amino acids. V lost 2 bases and J lost 4, with 17 bases in between. Germline-derived CDR1 and CDR2 are ENHRY and SYGVKD. Written as DNA, the CDR3 is TGTGCCATCAGTGAGCCCTTCAGGGGCGGGCCCACTGAAGCTTTCTTT. Its protein is CAISEPFRGGPTEAFF.

This sequence joins TRBV6-6 and TRBJ1-1, with TRBD1 as a possible D gene (6 bases). The germline V gene has CDR1 MNHNY and CDR2 SVGAGI (reference sequence). With 0 bases removed from V and 5 bases from J, the gap between germline ends came to 13 bases. The CDR3 runs to 15 residues. The DNA of the CDR3 is TGTGCCAGCAGTTACTCTTGGGGGGGCAGGACTGAAGCTTTCTTT. This encodes CASSYSWGGRTEAFF.

V and J are TRBV28 and TRBJ2-7, with 10 bases lining up with TRBD2. With V trimmed by 1 base and J by 0 bases, 9 bases remained unmatched. The CDR3 is 18 amino acids. The germline gives CDR1 MDHEN, CDR2 SYDVKM. CDR3 amino acids: CASSLSGTSARPSYEQYF. The CDR3 region has the DNA TGTGCCAGCAGTTTATCTGGGACTAGCGCCCGACCCTCCTACGAGCAGTACTTC.

DNA of the CDR3: TGTGCCAGCAGCTTAGCGCCTGGGGGGGTTCGGCTAGGAAGCTCCTACAATGAGCAGTTCTTC. Translated: CASSLAPGGVRLGSSYNEQFF. The chain joins TRBV7-6 to TRBJ2-1, with 7 bases lining up with TRBD2. V was pared by 0 bases and J by 0 bases, with 17 bases of the junction left unmatched. There are 21 residues in the CDR3. Germline V CDR1 and CDR2: SGHVS, FNYEAQ. The variable domain in full, completed from reference TRBV7-6 and TRBJ2-1, reads GAGVSQSPRYKVTKRGQDVALRCDPISGHVSLYWYRQALGQGPEFLTYFNYEAQQDKSGLPNDRFSAERPEGSISTLTIQRTEQRDSAMYRCASSLAPGGVRLGSSYNEQFFGPGTRLTVL.

The chain combines TRBV29-1 with TRBJ2-7; 7 bases map to TRBD2. After removal of 4 bases from V and 2 bases from J, the junction contained 5 bases not matched to a gene. There are 13 residues in the CDR3. From germline, CDR1 is SQVTM and CDR2 ANQGSEA. For the CDR3, the DNA is TGCAGCGTTGGTGGGGGGGAAACCTACGAGCAGTACTTC. It translates to CSVGGGETYEQYF.

This rearrangement joins TRBV4-3 to TRBJ1-1; D is ambiguous. With 0 bases removed from V and 0 bases from J, the gap between germline ends came to 14 bases. The CDR3 loop spans 17 amino acids. CDR1 and CDR2 from the germline V gene are LGHNA and YSLEER. The CDR3 region is CASSQEARREVNTEAFF. The DNA of the CDR3 is TGCGCCAGCAGCCAAGAGGCCAGGCGGGAGGTGAACACTGAAGCTTTCTTT.

The chain carries TRBV30 and TRBJ1-4; D not certain. In germline, CDR1 is GTSNPN, CDR2 SVGIG (reference sequence). Trimming stripped 1 base from V and 1 base from J, with 7 bases between. The CDR3 runs 14 residues. CDR3 region: CAWSEPGTNEKLFF. The DNA for the CDR3 is TGTGCCTGGAGTGAACCAGGAACTAATGAAAAACTGTTTTTT.